The 8 T cell receptor beta chains below come from one sample, sequenced in a study of blood T cells in healthy people across ages (dated by TCRdb to between 2014 and 2017). Libraries were constructed by 5' RACE. The sequencer was an Illumina HiSeq 2500. A second PCR of roughly 7 to 12 cycles was performed with a sample-barcoded 5' primer and a J-beta primer mix. TCRdb reran the public reads through fastp at Q25 and MiXCR, keeping productive beta chains. Rows with a matching CDR3 protein are joined into one entry that keeps the most common DNA and genes. The sample table records 1 million or so distinct CDR3 sequences; about 25% of these occur just once. The ten largest account for 0.75% of the sample. The data also belong to a second study, concerning T cells of mothers and their children.

Material for sequencing was blood. These receptors were obtained from a girl aged 2 to 9 in good health.

This chain uses TRBV2 with TRBJ2-5; D possibly uses TRBD1 or TRBD2 (5 bases each). TRBJ2-7 matches the DNA end more closely, so the J call is doubtful. The CDR3 totals 12 residues. The germline V gene encodes CDR1 SNHLY and CDR2 FYNNEI. CDR3 sequence: CASSGKGHEQYF. In DNA, the CDR3 is TGTGCCAGCAGTGGTAAGGGACACGAGCAGTACTTC.

The chain links TRBV7-2 to TRBJ2-1; 12 positions match TRBD2. This CDR3 is 16 amino acids long. Trimming took 1 base from V and 7 from J; bases not matched to a gene: 5. Germline V gene sequence: CDR1 SGHTA, CDR2 FQGNSA. Here the CDR3 DNA reads TGTGCCAGCAGCTTAGTTCTAGCGGGGGGGCTTAATGAGCAGTTCTTC. Protein product: CASSLVLAGGLNEQFF.

This clonotype was seen only a few times. A clone one base away is much larger, so this may be a read error. This CDR3 is CASSITETQYF. The CDR3 nucleotides read TGTGCCAGCAGTATAACAGAGACCCAGTACTTC. The chain is built from TRBV5-6 and TRBJ2-5; D gene uncertain. Germline V gives CDR1 SGHDT, CDR2 YYEEEE. Trimming shortened V by 5 bases and J by 4 bases, and 6 bases separated the two germline ends. The CDR3 runs 11 residues.

This rearrangement joins TRBV27 to TRBJ1-1, with D maybe TRBD1 (6 bases). This CDR3 spans 15 amino acids. V was pared by 6 bases and J by 5 bases, with 19 bases between. Germline V CDR1 and CDR2: MNHEY, SMNVEV (reference sequence). The CDR3: CASRTFQGKGTEAFF. In DNA form, the CDR3 reads TGTGCCAGCAGAACGTTCCAGGGGAAGGGAACTGAAGCTTTCTTT.

J is TRBJ1-4 and V is TRBV28; D is uncertain. Germline V gene data show CDR1 as MDHEN and CDR2 as SYDVKM. Trimming left V 6 bases short and J 7 bases short, with 15 bases between. CDR3 length equals 14 residues. The CDR3 DNA sequence: TGTGCCAGCAGCCGGGGTGGTTGGGGTGAAAAACTGTTTTTT. It is translated as CASSRGGWGEKLFF.

This clonotype was counted a few times. The gene calls are TRBV13 and TRBJ2-5; a weak D match, TRBD1 (5 bases). The J call is in doubt because the DNA end fits TRBJ2-7 better. Looked up from germline, CDR1 is PRHDT and CDR2 is FYEKMQ (reference sequence). The length of the CDR3 is 12 residues. This CDR3 is CASSRDSSEQYF. In nucleotides, the CDR3 is TGTGCCAGCAGCCGTGACAGCAGCGAGCAGTACTTC.

The chain carries TRBV9 and TRBJ2-5; the match to TRBD2 covers 11 bases. Germline values: CDR1 SGDLS, CDR2 YYNGEE. The CDR3 spans 17 residues. The junction had 8 bases not matched to a gene; V was cut back by 4 bases and J by 0 bases. The CDR3 region has the DNA TGTGCCAGCAGCCCTAGCGGGGGGCCCACGTACCAAGAGACCCAGTACTTC. It is translated as CASSPSGGPTYQETQYF.

The chain recombines TRBV6-2 or TRBV6-3 with TRBJ2-7; 7 nucleotides match TRBD1. Looked up from germline, CDR1 is MNHEY and CDR2 is SVGEGT. V shed 2 bases and J 3 bases; nucleotides not matched to a gene: 10. The CDR3 sequence is 16 residues long. CDR3 amino acids: CASSYARDSRDYEQYF. In nucleotides, the CDR3 is TGTGCCAGCAGTTACGCCCGGGACAGCCGAGACTACGAGCAGTACTTC.